Each of the 23 T cell receptor beta chains below was sequenced from the same sample in a study of CD8 T cells in Susac syndrome. Random hexamers primed reverse transcription of about 0.45 to 1 ug RNA. TCRdb processed the immunoSEQ multiplex PCR reads anew with MiXCR; each CDR3 protein has one entry. The sample contains 150,000 to 200,000 distinct CDR3 sequences, under 95% of which appear only once. The sequencing sample was made of CD4+ T cells from PBMCs. The source of these receptors is a human donor with Susac syndrome.

V is TRBV6-2 or TRBV6-3 and J is TRBJ2-7, with D unclear. V was pared by 0 bases and J by 0 bases, with 9 bases between. CDR3 size: 15 residues. Germline lookup yields CDR1 MNHEY and CDR2 SVGEGT. The CDR3 DNA sequence: TGTGCCAGCAGTTACTCCGGTGAGCCCTCCTACGAGCAGTACTTC. Its translation: CASSYSGEPSYEQYF.

The chain has TRBV10-3 and TRBJ1-6; 9 bases match TRBD1. The V gene's germline CDR1 is ENHRY and CDR2 SYGVKD. With 6 bases clipped from V and 9 bases from J, the junction kept 6 bases outside the gene matches. CDR3 length: 14 amino acids. This CDR3 reads CAISPDRGGSPLHF. The CDR3 region has the DNA TGTGCCATCAGCCCGGACAGGGGAGGTTCACCCCTCCACTTT.

This clonotype was counted a few times. The rearrangement uses TRBV12-3 or TRBV12-4 and TRBJ1-5, with TRBD1 identical over 9 bases. V gave up 5 bases and J gave up 0 bases; unmatched junction bases: 2. The CDR3 consists of 15 residues. In DNA, the CDR3 is TGTGCCAGCAGTCGGACAGGGGATAGCAATCAGCCCCAGCATTTT. Translating gives CASSRTGDSNQPQHF.

The chain employs TRBV5-6 and TRBJ2-3; D gene ambiguous. Per the germline V gene, CDR1 is SGHDT and CDR2 is YYEEEE. V was pared by 4 bases and J by 9 bases, with 12 bases between. The CDR3 consists of 12 residues. The CDR3 coding sequence is TGTGCCAGCAGCCCAAGGGTTGGAACGCAGTATTTT. Translated, it gives CASSPRVGTQYF.

The chain uses TRBV20-1 and TRBJ1-1; 9 nucleotides match TRBD1. CDR1 DFQATT and CDR2 SNEGSKA come from the germline V gene (reference sequence). The CDR3 spans 15 residues. The J segment lost 1 base and the V segment lost 3 bases, leaving 6 bases of the junction unmatched. The CDR3 sequence: CSASPLQGANTEAFF. The CDR3 DNA is TGCAGTGCTAGTCCCTTACAGGGGGCGAACACTGAAGCTTTCTTT.

V gene TRBV19 combines with J gene TRBJ1-3, with unresolved D. Trimming pared 3 bases from V and 4 bases from J, leaving 13 bases between. This CDR3 is built from 15 residues. CDR1 LNHDA and CDR2 SQIVND come from the germline V gene (reference sequence). In nucleotides, the CDR3 is TGTGCCAGTAGTATTTCCTTCGGACGAGGAAACACCATATATTTT. The encoded protein is CASSISFGRGNTIYF.

This sequence joins TRBV2 and TRBJ1-5; D is uncertain. V lost 2 bases, J lost 5 bases, and 10 bases lay in between. The CDR3 runs to 14 residues. Per the germline V gene, CDR1 is SNHLY and CDR2 is FYNNEI. The CDR3 nucleotides read TGTGCCAGCAGTGAATGGTCCGAATATCAGCCCCAGCATTTT. It translates to CASSEWSEYQPQHF.

In its sample, this clonotype was seen once. The genes are TRBV30 and TRBJ1-2, with D hard to call. CDR1 GTSNPN and CDR2 SVGIG come from the germline V gene (reference sequence). Trimming left V 1 base short and J 2 bases short, with 5 bases between. The CDR3 totals 12 residues. CDR3 loop: CAWSGVNYGYTF. The DNA for the CDR3 is TGTGCCTGGAGTGGGGTAAACTATGGCTACACCTTC. Full variable domain (rest looked up from reference TRBV30 and TRBJ1-2): SQTIHQWPATLVQPVGSPLSLECTVEGTSNPNLYWYRQAAGRGLQLLFYSVGIGQISSEVPQNLSASRPQDRQFILSSKKLLLSDSGFYLCAWSGVNYGYTFGSGTRLTVV.

V is TRBV6-1 and J is TRBJ1-2, with D tentatively TRBD1 (5 bases). V was shortened by 6 bases and J by 3 bases, with 20 bases between the two germline ends. Germline loops: CDR1 MNHNS, CDR2 SASEGT. This CDR3 is 16 amino acids long. This chain's CDR3 is CASSATGTLGDYGYTF. Here the CDR3 DNA reads TGTGCCAGCAGCGCCACCGGGACCCTGGGTGACTATGGCTACACCTTC.

The rearrangement links TRBV30 to TRBJ1-5; D is unresolved. The V and J ends lost 3 bases and 1 base respectively, with 16 bases between them. CDR3 length: 16 residues. CDR1 is GTSNPN and CDR2 is SVGIG in the germline V gene (reference sequence). CDR3 protein: CAWSGSYLGSNQPQHF. Here the CDR3 DNA reads TGTGCCTGGAGCGGATCCTACCTGGGGAGCAATCAGCCCCAGCATTTT.

The CDR3 here is CASSSGQTYGYTF. For the CDR3, the DNA is TGTGCCAGCAGCTCTGGACAGACCTATGGCTACACCTTC. V usage is TRBV13 and J usage is TRBJ1-2, with D maybe TRBD1 (6 bases). The CDR3 covers 13 residues. Trimming took off 4 bases at V and 4 bases at J, with 10 bases between the two ends. CDR1 is PRHDT, CDR2 FYEKMQ, per germline (reference sequence).

V gene TRBV20-1 combines with J gene TRBJ1-5, with 7 bases lining up with TRBD1. Germline V gene lookup returns CDR1 DFQATT and CDR2 SNEGSKA (reference sequence). The CDR3 spans 14 residues. V shed 3 bases, J shed 3 bases, and the junction held 5 bases outside the gene matches. The CDR3 sequence is CSASQQGNNQPQHF. Here the CDR3 DNA reads TGCAGTGCTAGCCAACAGGGGAACAATCAGCCCCAGCATTTT.

The chain is built from TRBV3-1 and TRBJ1-5, with 7 bases identical to TRBD1. Unmatched junction bases numbered 6, after V lost 3 bases and J lost 1 base. This CDR3 has 16 amino acids. CDR1 LGHDT and CDR2 YNNKEL come from the germline V gene (reference sequence). For the CDR3, the DNA is TGTGCCAGCAGCCACTTTCAGGGGGGGAGCAATCAGCCCCAGCATTTT. Protein: CASSHFQGGSNQPQHF. The full variable domain, with the rest looked up from reference TRBV3-1 and TRBJ1-5, is DTAVSQTPKYLVTQMGNDKSIKCEQNLGHDTMYWYKQDSKKFLKIMFSYNNKELIINETVPNRFSPKSPDKAHLNLHINSLELGDSAVYFCASSHFQGGSNQPQHFGDGTRLSIL.

The rearrangement joins TRBV29-1 to TRBJ2-5; 9 bases are shared with TRBD1. The length of the CDR3 is 13 residues. CDR1 SQVTM and CDR2 ANQGSEA come from the germline V gene. V shed 4 bases and J 5 bases; nucleotides not matched to a gene: 5. The CDR3 sequence: CSVAHRGRETQYF. The CDR3 region has the DNA TGCAGCGTTGCGCACAGGGGGCGGGAGACCCAGTACTTC.

The CDR3 spells CSASDRVIGAGNQPQHF. The DNA for the CDR3 is TGCAGTGCTAGCGACAGGGTAATAGGTGCGGGCAATCAGCCCCAGCATTTT. V is TRBV20-1 and J is TRBJ1-5, with 7 positions matching TRBD1. The CDR3 loop spans 17 amino acids. CDR1 and CDR2 (germline): DFQATT, SNEGSKA (reference sequence). V lost 3 bases to trimming and J lost 2 bases; unmatched junction nucleotides: 13.

The chain joins TRBV20-1 to TRBJ1-5; D may be TRBD1 (5 bases). The germline CDR1 and CDR2 sequences are DFQATT and SNEGSKA (reference sequence). V was shortened by 3 bases and J by 7 bases, with 16 bases between the two germline ends. This CDR3 has 14 amino acids. CDR3 in amino acids: CSASLPGGGQPQHF. The CDR3 bases are TGCAGTGCTAGTCTCCCCGGGGGAGGGCAGCCCCAGCATTTT.

The V gene is TRBV7-9, the J gene TRBJ2-7; 7 bases align to TRBD1. The CDR3 loop spans 13 amino acids. After removal of 4 bases from V and 6 bases from J, the junction contained 6 bases not matched to a gene. Germline CDR1 SEHNR, CDR2 FQNEAQ (reference sequence). In DNA, the CDR3 is TGTGCCAGCAGCTCGTCCGGGACAGTCGAGCAGTACTTC. Its translation: CASSSSGTVEQYF.

The J gene is TRBJ2-3, the V gene TRBV4-1, with 8 nucleotides matching TRBD1. This CDR3 spans 15 amino acids. J lost 2 bases, V lost 3 bases, and 4 bases had no gene match. From germline, CDR1 is MGHRA and CDR2 YSYEKL. The CDR3 reads CASSQQTGDTDTQYF. Written as DNA, the CDR3 is TGCGCCAGCAGCCAGCAGACAGGGGACACAGATACGCAGTATTTT.

The chain combines TRBV7-2 with TRBJ2-1; 11 bases fit TRBD2. This CDR3 comprises 15 residues. After removal of 6 bases from V and 6 bases from J, the junction contained 7 bases not matched to a gene. Germline assignment: CDR1 SGHTA and CDR2 FQGNSA. The CDR3 DNA is TGTGCCAGCAGGGGTAGCGGGGGGGCACTCAATGAGCAGTTCTTC. It specifies CASRGSGGALNEQFF.

V is TRBV5-1 and J is TRBJ2-2; D call uncertain. The V end was cut by 2 bases, the J end by 8 bases, with 13 bases between. The germline V gene encodes CDR1 SGHRS and CDR2 YFSETQ. The CDR3 consists of 14 residues. The CDR3 here is CASSFGRTSGELFF. Written as DNA, the CDR3 is TGCGCCAGCAGCTTCGGCAGGACGTCAGGGGAGCTGTTTTTT.

The chain uses TRBV3-1 and TRBJ2-5; D is possibly TRBD2 (5 bases). CDR1 and CDR2 from the germline V gene are LGHDT and YNNKEL (reference sequence). Trimming cost V 3 bases and J 2 bases, with 10 bases left between them. The CDR3 has 14 residues. The CDR3 nucleotides are TGTGCCAGCAGCCACCCACTAGGACAAGAGACCCAGTACTTC. Encoded protein: CASSHPLGQETQYF.

V gene TRBV20-1 combines with J gene TRBJ1-2; D gene uncertain. CDR1 and CDR2 (germline): DFQATT, SNEGSKA (reference sequence). This CDR3 comprises 12 residues. Between the trimmed V and J ends, which lost 3 bases and 6 bases, there was a span of 11 bases. The CDR3 region is CSASEGDHGYTF. In nucleotides, the CDR3 is TGCAGTGCTAGTGAGGGCGATCATGGCTACACCTTC.

This clonotype has only one observation. The CDR3 loop reads CASSQDGPGEGYTF. The CDR3 DNA follows: TGTGCCAGCAGCCAAGATGGGCCGGGCGAGGGCTACACCTTC. This chain links TRBV4-2 with TRBJ1-2; D is uncertain. The length of the CDR3 is 14 residues. Germline lookup yields CDR1 LGHNA and CDR2 YNFKEQ. V lost 0 bases and J lost 8, with 13 bases in between.